Below are 29 T cell receptor beta chains sequenced from a single sample in a study of human thymus T cells. Corrective cardiac operations yielded the resected thymus tissue. The data were produced by immunoSEQ multiplex PCR, yet TCRdb's version contains in-frame clones alone and is incomplete. The repertoire has 75,000 to 90,000 clones, roughly 97% of them found once; the top ten carry roughly 0.03%. The sample taken for sequencing was thymus tissue. Receptors originate from a boy in the first two years of life with a congenital heart defect but otherwise immunologically healthy.

V usage is TRBV6-4 and J usage is TRBJ1-2; possible D gene TRBD1, 6 bases. The CDR3 spans 17 residues. V lost 0 bases, J lost 1 base, and 15 bases lay in between. From germline, CDR1 is MRHNA and CDR2 SNTAGT. Written as DNA, the CDR3 is TGTGCCAGCAGTGACTCGAATCGGGGGCCCTATAACTATGGCTACACCTTC. Translation gives CASSDSNRGPYNYGYTF.

This sequence joins TRBV5-1 and TRBJ2-3; the match to TRBD1 covers 7 bases. V lost 5 bases, J lost 2 bases, and 5 bases stayed unmatched. CDR1 and CDR2 from the germline V gene are SGHRS and YFSETQ. The CDR3 covers 14 residues. The chain's CDR3 is CASSTDRNTDTQYF. The CDR3 bases are TGCGCCAGCAGTACGGACAGGAACACAGATACGCAGTATTTT.

The rearrangement uses TRBV12-5 and TRBJ1-5; TRBD1 is a possible D gene (5 bases). Germline CDR1 LGHNT, CDR2 FRNRAP. This CDR3 has 16 residues. Trimming stripped 7 bases from V and 6 bases from J, with 22 bases between. The CDR3 nucleotides are TGTGCTAGTGCCCTGGAGGGCAGGGTATTTATTCAGCCCCAGCATTTT. It codes for CASALEGRVFIQPQHF.

In nucleotides, the CDR3 is TGTGCCAGTAGTCCAGAACGGGGGAAAAACATTCAGTACTTC. It codes for CASSPERGKNIQYF. The chain uses TRBV19 and TRBJ2-4; D possibly corresponds to TRBD2 (6 bases). V lost 5 bases and J lost 4, with 12 bases in between. Germline lookup yields CDR1 LNHDA and CDR2 SQIVND (reference sequence). The CDR3 consists of 14 residues. Drawing the rest from reference TRBV19 and TRBJ2-4, the complete variable domain is DGGITQSPKYLFRKEGQNVTLSCEQNLNHDAMYWYRQDPGQGLRLIYYSQIVNDFQKGDIAEGYSVSREKKESFPLTVTSAQKNPTAFYLCASSPERGKNIQYFGAGTRLSVL.

The chain uses TRBV6-6 and TRBJ1-2, with D maybe TRBD1 (5 bases). Trimming shortened V by 6 bases and J by 1 base, and 9 bases separated the two germline ends. The CDR3 consists of 13 residues. CDR1 and CDR2 (germline): MNHNY, SVGAGI (reference sequence). CDR3 protein: CASSQGLNYGYTF. CDR3 sequence (DNA): TGTGCCAGCAGCCAGGGCCTTAACTATGGCTACACCTTC.

The chain employs TRBV27 and TRBJ1-1; tentative D call: TRBD1 (5 bases). Trimming took 5 bases from V and 2 from J, leaving 15 bases between them. The CDR3 is 15 residues long. Germline V gene data show CDR1 as MNHEY and CDR2 as SMNVEV (reference sequence). This CDR3 reads CASSLPRTTNTEAFF. CDR3 DNA: TGTGCCAGCAGTCTTCCTCGGACAACCAACACTGAAGCTTTCTTT.

J is TRBJ2-1 and V is TRBV7-2, with TRBD2 matching 7 bases. V trimming: 4 bases; J trimming: 5 bases; junction bases outside the gene matches: 11. Germline CDR1 reads SGHTA; CDR2 reads FQGNSA. The CDR3 spans 16 residues. The CDR3 sequence: CASSSRRGRGDNEQFF. The CDR3 bases are TGTGCCAGCAGCTCCCGCCGCGGGAGAGGGGACAATGAGCAGTTCTTC.

The rearrangement links TRBV18 to TRBJ2-3; no reliable D call. This CDR3 region has 15 residues. Germline CDR1 KGHSH, CDR2 LQKENI. The V and J ends lost 3 bases and 1 base respectively, with 11 bases between them. The chain's CDR3 is CASSPSWVGTDTQYF. CDR3 in DNA: TGTGCCAGCTCACCGTCTTGGGTTGGCACAGATACGCAGTATTTT.

V usage is TRBV5-6 and J usage is TRBJ2-5; TRBD2 aligns across 7 bases. Germline trimming cut 2 bases from V and 4 bases from J; bases unmatched to any gene: 2. From germline, CDR1 is SGHDT and CDR2 YYEEEE. This CDR3 comprises 13 residues. DNA for the CDR3: TGTGCCAGCAGCTTTACGGGGGGAGAGACCCAGTACTTC. Encoded protein: CASSFTGGETQYF. Full variable domain (rest looked up from reference TRBV5-6 and TRBJ2-5): DAGVTQSPTHLIKTRGQQVTLRCSPKSGHDTVSWYQQALGQGPQFIFQYYEEEERQRGNFPDRFSGHQFPNYSSELNVNALLLGDSALYLCASSFTGGETQYFGPGTRLLVL.

The J gene is TRBJ1-3, the V gene TRBV19, with 8 bases fitting TRBD1. CDR3 length equals 14 residues. Per germline, CDR1 LNHDA and CDR2 SQIVND (reference sequence). The V gene end was trimmed by 9 bases and the J gene end by 2 bases; junction bases not matched to a gene: 6. CDR3 nucleotide sequence: TGTGCCAGCCAAAAGGACAGGGCTGGAAACACCATATATTTT. Residues: CASQKDRAGNTIYF.

The V call is TRBV4-1, the J call TRBJ2-5; maybe TRBD1 (6 bases). Germline CDR1 reads MGHRA; CDR2 reads YSYEKL. The CDR3 sequence is 19 residues long. Between the trimmed V and J ends, which lost 1 base and 2 bases, there was a span of 23 bases. In nucleotides, the CDR3 is TGCGCCAGCAGCCAAGCCGGGCAGGGGCGTCTTATAGGTCAAGAGACCCAGTACTTC. The encoded protein is CASSQAGQGRLIGQETQYF.

The chain joins TRBV30 to TRBJ1-5; 10 bases match TRBD1. With 2 bases clipped from V and 8 bases from J, the junction kept 9 bases outside the gene matches. CDR1 and CDR2 from the germline V gene are GTSNPN and SVGIG (reference sequence). This CDR3 region has 15 residues. The CDR3 bases are TGTGCCTGGAGTACTCCGACAGGGGGCACAAAGCCCCAGCATTTT. This translates into CAWSTPTGGTKPQHF.

The chain recombines TRBV10-3 with TRBJ1-3; no clear D. CDR1 and CDR2 from the germline V gene are ENHRY and SYGVKD. This CDR3 has 12 amino acids. Between the trimmed V and J ends, which lost 8 bases and 10 bases, there was a span of 15 bases. The CDR3 nucleotides are TGTGCCATCGGACCCCTTGAAGAGACCATATATTTT. Translated: CAIGPLEETIYF.

This clone was counted a single time. This rearrangement joins TRBV27 to TRBJ2-3, with D unclear. The CDR3 spans 24 residues. V was clipped by 4 bases and J by 0 bases, with 38 bases between them. Per germline, CDR1 MNHEY and CDR2 SMNVEV (reference sequence). DNA of the CDR3: TGTGCCAGCAGTTCAATCCTCCTGGGCCGTGCCGTGCCCATGGATACCCCTAGCACAGATACGCAGTATTTT. Amino acid sequence: CASSSILLGRAVPMDTPSTDTQYF.

The genes are TRBV2 and TRBJ2-7, with 9 bases lining up with TRBD1. The trim removed 6 bases at V and 5 bases at J, leaving 8 bases unmatched. In germline, CDR1 is SNHLY, CDR2 FYNNEI. The CDR3 contains 14 residues. The CDR3 coding sequence is TGTGCCAGCAGCCGGACAGGGGCTAACCACGAGCAGTACTTC. Translated, it gives CASSRTGANHEQYF.

This clone turned up a few times. The chain joins TRBV7-9 to TRBJ1-2; D perhaps matches TRBD1 (6 bases). V dropped 4 bases and J dropped 6 bases, with 15 bases sitting between them. CDR1 is SEHNR and CDR2 is FQNEAQ in the germline V gene (reference sequence). This CDR3 is 14 amino acids long. In DNA, the CDR3 is TGTGCCAGCAGCTCCGCGGCGGCAGGGGATGGCTACACCTTC. Protein: CASSSAAAGDGYTF.

Points on this clone: The same CDR3 can be traced to other DNA sequences in this sample. V usage is TRBV20-1 and J usage is TRBJ1-2; D possibly corresponds to TRBD1 (5 bases). The CDR3 contains 11 residues. V gave up 7 bases and J gave up 2 bases, with 8 bases separating them. CDR1 and CDR2 (germline): DFQATT, SNEGSKA (reference sequence). The CDR3 DNA reads as TGCAGTGAGGGACGAAACTATGGCTACACCTTC. Translation gives CSEGRNYGYTF.

V gene TRBV18 combines with J gene TRBJ1-1; a possible D gene is TRBD1 (6 bases). From germline, CDR1 is KGHSH and CDR2 LQKENI. Trimming took 3 bases from V and 1 from J, leaving 12 bases between them. The CDR3 contains 15 residues. The chain's CDR3 is CASSPDRPQNTEAFF. Here the CDR3 DNA reads TGTGCCAGCTCACCCGACAGGCCCCAGAACACTGAAGCTTTCTTT.

The chain employs TRBV5-1 and TRBJ2-5; D is unclear. The V end was cut by 4 bases, the J end by 5 bases, with 15 bases between. Per the germline V gene, CDR1 is SGHRS and CDR2 is YFSETQ. This CDR3 contains 14 residues. DNA of the CDR3: TGCGCCAGCAGCGAAATCTCTAGGGCGGAGACCCAGTACTTC. It yields the protein CASSEISRAETQYF.

The rearrangement joins TRBV6-5 to TRBJ2-1; 10 bases fit TRBD2. The junction had 4 bases not matched to a gene; V was cut back by 1 base and J by 7 bases. The CDR3 totals 15 residues. Germline V gene sequence: CDR1 MNHEY, CDR2 SVGAGI. CDR3 sequence: CASSYYGLAVNEQFF. CDR3 nucleotide sequence: TGTGCCAGCAGTTACTATGGACTAGCGGTTAATGAGCAGTTCTTC.

The J gene is TRBJ2-5, the V gene TRBV7-9; perhaps TRBD1 as D (7 bases). The CDR3 extends over 18 amino acids. V was clipped by 5 bases and J by 4 bases, with 26 bases between them. Germline CDR1 reads SEHNR; CDR2 reads FQNEAQ (reference sequence). The chain's CDR3 is CASSIGERRQGGPETQYF. For the CDR3, the DNA is TGTGCCAGCAGCATAGGGGAGCGGAGGCAGGGGGGTCCAGAGACCCAGTACTTC.

The CDR3 spells CASSLDRTTHDEQFF. The CDR3 DNA follows: TGTGCCAGCAGCTTAGACAGGACAACACACGATGAGCAGTTCTTC. This chain connects TRBV9 to TRBJ2-1, with D maybe TRBD1 (6 bases). The V end lost 4 bases, the J end lost 8 bases, and 19 bases lay between the germline ends. Germline CDR1 SGDLS, CDR2 YYNGEE. The length of the CDR3 is 15 residues. Full variable domain (remainder filled in from reference TRBV9 and TRBJ2-1): DSGVTQTPKHLITATGQRVTLRCSPRSGDLSVYWYQQSLDQGLQFLIQYYNGEERAKGNILERFSAQQFPDLHSELNLSSLELGDSALYFCASSLDRTTHDEQFFGPGTRLTVL.

The V gene is TRBV28, the J gene TRBJ2-2; TRBD1 matches 10 bases. The V and J ends lost 4 bases and 3 bases, in that order; junction bases with no gene match: 8. The CDR3 runs 17 residues. In germline, CDR1 is MDHEN, CDR2 SYDVKM. CDR3 sequence (DNA): TGTGCCAGCAGTTACGATTCCGGGACAGGGGACACCGGGGAGCTGTTTTTT. Translation: CASSYDSGTGDTGELFF.

This clone came up once. This rearrangement joins TRBV27 to TRBJ1-1; a weak D match, TRBD1 (5 bases). Trimming left V 5 bases short and J 4 bases short, with 14 bases between. The CDR3 loop spans 14 amino acids. Looked up from germline, CDR1 is MNHEY and CDR2 is SMNVEV (reference sequence). The CDR3: CASSPKTGRTEAFF. DNA for the CDR3: TGTGCCAGCAGTCCCAAAACGGGACGCACTGAAGCTTTCTTT.

The rearrangement uses TRBV4-2 and TRBJ2-4; the D is unclear. This CDR3 region has 16 residues. Germline V gene sequence: CDR1 LGHNA, CDR2 YNFKEQ. The V gene lost 1 base and the J gene lost 3 bases, with 13 bases spanning the gap. CDR3 nucleotides: TGTGCCAGCAGCCAAGGGACGAGACCTCACAAAAACATTCAGTACTTC. This sequence encodes CASSQGTRPHKNIQYF.

This chain joins TRBV11-2 and TRBJ1-6, with TRBD1 matching 8 bases. This CDR3 comprises 20 residues. The V gene end was trimmed by 0 bases and the J gene end by 3 bases; junction bases not matched to a gene: 13. In germline, CDR1 is SGHAT, CDR2 FQNNGV. This chain's CDR3 is CASSLDQGQGANYYNSPLHF. Written as DNA, the CDR3 is TGTGCCAGCAGCTTAGATCAAGGCCAGGGGGCTAATTACTATAATTCACCCCTCCACTTT. The variable domain in full, completed from reference TRBV11-2 and TRBJ1-6, reads EAGVAQSPRYKIIEKRQSVAFWCNPISGHATLYWYQQILGQGPKLLIQFQNNGVVDDSQLPKDRFSAERLKGVDSTLKIQPAKLEDSAVYLCASSLDQGQGANYYNSPLHFGNGTRLTVT.

This chain joins TRBV28 and TRBJ2-7; D is perhaps TRBD1 or TRBD2 (7 bases each). Germline values: CDR1 MDHEN, CDR2 SYDVKM. V dropped 3 bases and J dropped 1 base, with 16 bases sitting between them. The CDR3 extends over 16 amino acids. The CDR3: CASSFTWEGASYEQYF. As DNA, the CDR3 is TGTGCCAGCAGTTTCACCTGGGAGGGGGCTTCCTACGAGCAGTACTTC. The variable domain in full, completed from reference TRBV28 and TRBJ2-7, reads DVKVTQSSRYLVKRTGEKVFLECVQDMDHENMFWYRQDPGLGLRLIYFSYDVKMKEKGDIPEGYSVSREKKERFSLILESASTNQTSMYLCASSFTWEGASYEQYFGPGTRLTVT.

The chain uses TRBV2 and TRBJ2-3; D not certain. The germline V gene encodes CDR1 SNHLY and CDR2 FYNNEI. V was cut by 6 bases and J by 0 bases, with 13 bases left in between. The CDR3 length is 15 residues. CDR3 coding DNA: TGTGCCAGCAGGACCGACTTTTCTAGCACAGATACGCAGTATTTT. Translated, it gives CASRTDFSSTDTQYF. Together with reference TRBV2 and TRBJ2-3, the CDR3 gives the full variable domain: EPEVTQTPSHQVTQMGQEVILRCVPISNHLYFYWYRQILGQKVEFLVSFYNNEISEKSEIFDDQFSVERPDGSNFTLKIRSTKLEDSAMYFCASRTDFSSTDTQYFGPGTRLTVL.

This clone was observed once. The V gene is TRBV5-1, the J gene TRBJ2-7, with a tentative D call TRBD2 (6 bases). V lost 4 bases and J 0 bases, leaving 14 bases between the germline ends. The CDR3 has 15 amino acids. The germline V gene has CDR1 SGHRS and CDR2 YFSETQ. This CDR3 is CASSLVRRASYEQYF. In DNA, the CDR3 is TGCGCCAGCAGCCTGGTGCGGAGGGCCTCCTACGAGCAGTACTTC. The full variable domain, in which reference TRBV5-1 and TRBJ2-7 provide the parts outside the CDR3, is KAGVTQTPRYLIKTRGQQVTLSCSPISGHRSVSWYQQTPGQGLQFLFEYFSETQRNKGNFPGRFSGRQFSNSRSEMNVSTLELGDSALYLCASSLVRRASYEQYFGPGTRLTVT.